This T cell receptor (beta chain) was captured in a study of breast tumors, draining lymph nodes, adjacent tissues (dated by TCRdb to between 2015 and 2016). For the wider study: TCR beta repertoires were compared across tumor, adjacent nontumor tissue and axillary lymph nodes obtained from breast cancer patients. In human breast cancer, the study set out to evaluate how tumor, surrounding tissue and draining lymph node repertoires relate to one another and whether T cells may move between these sites.

There are many counts of this clonotype. Its antigen is unknown. The sample holds no much larger clone one base away, and base qualities are not on file. Instrument on record: Illumina HiSeq 2000. Multiplex PCR amplification was used to build the TCR beta chain libraries. High-throughput sequencing was used to analyze the amplified TCR beta chain products. The public reads were reanalyzed by TCRdb: fastp trimming at Q25, MiXCR alignment, in-frame beta chains only. A single entry per CDR3 protein holds the most common genes and DNA from its merged rows. In all, the sample holds some 150,000 distinct CDR3 sequences, and 20% to 25% of those were seen once. The top ten clonotypes cover approximately 2.7% of the sample. The axillary draining lymph nodes of breast cancer patients were the source of the lymph node samples. Overall study outcomes, separate from this receptor: Rather than being directly demonstrated, the conclusion that tumor T cells originate in lymph nodes was presented as consistent with a hypothesis. Tumor T-cell repertoires showed less diversity than lymph node repertoires and more diversity than nontumor tissue repertoires, and tumor T-cell repertoires showed preferential V and J gene usage. Tumor and nontumor tissue repertoires were found to be significantly more similar in luminal-like than in basal-like breast cancer. The data were considered consistent with most tumor T cells being derived from the lymph node and subsequently expanding within tumor tissue.

From cysteine to phenylalanine, the CDR3 is 15 amino acids long. CDR3 DNA is the only sequence kept; it has 45 bases, read in frame from the first base. Trimming accounts for 8 bases at V and 0 bases at J, while the number of junction bases matched to no gene is 9. The germline V gene (reference sequence) sets CDR1 to LNHDA and CDR2 to SQIVND. This receptor was taken from a female donor with breast cancer. Some clones in this sample may be carry-over from other donors' samples. Sample: axillary lymph node tissue. The receptor chain draws on TRBV19 and TRBJ2-7, with 8 bases in between that match TRBD1. The CDR3 has the sequence CASSVGQGNSYEQYF. The sequenced DNA is TGTGCCAGTTCCGTTGGACAGGGCAACTCCTACGAGCAGTACTTC.